The rows below give T cell receptor beta chains drawn from one sample of a study of T cell responses to AZD1222 COVID-19 vaccine. TCRdb's table, derived via immunoSEQ multiplex PCR, lists solely in-frame clones and lacks some. The top ten clones hold 5% to 6% of a sample with approximately 130,000 clones, 88% of them seen once. The source was peripheral blood, collected 28 days after the second AZD1222 dose. These receptors were collected from an adult who received the AZD1222 COVID-19 vaccine. Each CDR3 is given with its conserved first and last residue. A D gene is named only where the DNA matches it firmly. Only some rows state a clone size, as once, few, many or a class for expanded clones.

clone size	V gene	J gene	D gene	CDR3 protein	CDR3 DNA
few	TRBV23-1	TRBJ2-3	NA	CASSLRDTCTDTQYF	TGCGCCAGCAGTTTACGGGACACTTGCACAGATACGCAGTATTTT
NA	TRBV7-2	TRBJ1-2	TRBD1	CASSPRQGWVYGYTF	TGTGCCAGCAGCCCCCGACAGGGTTGGGTCTATGGCTACACCTTC
NA	TRBV11-2	TRBJ2-7	NA	CASSPVGTYEQYF	TGTGCCAGCAGCCCCGTGGGGACCTACGAGCAGTACTTC
NA	TRBV3-1/TRBV3-2	TRBJ1-1	NA	CASSRGTSEGENTEAFF	TGTGCCAGCAGCCGTGGGACATCGGAGGGGGAAAACACTGAAGCTTTCTTT
NA	TRBV28	TRBJ1-4	NA	CASSLPGDEKLFF	TGTGCCAGCAGTCTGCCAGGGGATGAAAAACTGTTTTTT
NA	TRBV7-8	TRBJ2-3	TRBD2	CASSLGTRRDTQYF	TGTGCCAGCAGCTTGGGGACTAGAAGAGATACGCAGTATTTT
NA	TRBV11-2	TRBJ2-5	NA	CASSLGVKETQYF	TGTGCCAGCAGCTTAGGTGTGAAAGAGACCCAGTACTTC
NA	TRBV3-1/TRBV3-2	TRBJ2-5	NA	CASSQDEETQYF	TGTGCCAGCAGCCAAGACGAAGAGACCCAGTACTTC
NA	TRBV9	TRBJ1-6	NA	CASSLDRRNSPLHF	TGTGCCAGCAGCCTAGACAGACGGAACTCACCCCTCCACTTT
NA	TRBV10-3	TRBJ2-7	NA	CAITVDQAEQYF	TGTGCCATCACCGTGGACCAGGCCGAGCAGTACTTC
NA	TRBV6-5	TRBJ1-1	NA	CASRLGGGMNTEAFF	TGTGCCAGCAGGCTAGGGGGGGGTATGAACACTGAAGCTTTCTTT
NA	TRBV27	TRBJ2-7	TRBD1	CASSLRGRIGEQYF	TGTGCCAGCAGTTTAAGGGGGCGGATCGGGGAGCAGTACTTC
NA	TRBV28	TRBJ2-7	NA	CASSLTREQYF	TGTGCCAGCAGTCTGACCCGAGAGCAGTACTTC
NA	TRBV7-8	TRBJ2-5	NA	CASSLDRVGNQYF	TGTGCCAGCAGCTTAGACAGGGTAGGGAACCAGTACTTC
NA	TRBV28	TRBJ1-6	NA	CATSPGGSNSPLHF	TGTGCCACCTCCCCCGGGGGGAGTAATTCACCCCTCCACTTT
few	TRBV7-6	TRBJ2-5	TRBD2	CASSLVGTSGQETQYF	TGTGCCAGCAGCTTAGTAGGGACTAGCGGACAAGAGACCCAGTACTTC
NA	TRBV19	TRBJ2-2	NA	CASSIVRGLFRAGELFF	TGTGCCAGTAGTATAGTCCGGGGGCTTTTCCGAGCCGGGGAGCTGTTTTTT
NA	TRBV4-1	TRBJ1-1	NA	CASSTHGEGTEAFF	TGCGCCAGCAGCACCCATGGGGAGGGGACTGAAGCTTTCTTT
NA	TRBV6-5	TRBJ1-6	NA	CASSPQGYNSPLHF	TGTGCCAGCAGTCCACAGGGTTATAATTCACCCCTCCACTTT
NA	TRBV10-2	TRBJ1-6	NA	CASSYKFFNSPLHF	TGCGCCAGCAGTTACAAGTTCTTTAATTCACCCCTCCACTTT
few	TRBV5-6	TRBJ1-1	NA	CASSWGGPTEAFF	TGTGCCAGCAGCTGGGGGGGACCGACAGAAGCTTTCTTT
NA	TRBV18	TRBJ2-2	NA	CASSPAGTFTGELFF	TGTGCCAGCTCACCAGCCGGCACGTTCACCGGGGAGCTGTTTTTT
NA	TRBV3-1/TRBV3-2	TRBJ2-5	TRBD2	CASSQVDGGDFQETQYF	TGTGCCAGCAGCCAAGTGGACGGGGGGGACTTCCAAGAGACCCAGTACTTC
NA	TRBV27	TRBJ2-3	NA	CASWGRGTDTQYF	TGTGCCAGCTGGGGACGGGGCACAGATACGCAGTATTTT
once	TRBV5-6	TRBJ1-1	NA	CASSLVGEAFF	TGTGCCAGCAGCTTGGTAGGGGAAGCTTTCTTT
NA	TRBV5-1	TRBJ2-3	NA	CASSPLTSSPDTQYF	TGCGCCAGCAGCCCCCTGACTTCGAGCCCAGATACGCAGTATTTT
NA	TRBV4-1	TRBJ2-5	NA	CASSPAGAETQYF	TGCGCCAGCAGCCCAGCCGGGGCGGAGACCCAGTACTTC
NA	TRBV16	TRBJ1-1	NA	CASSQTRGWTEAFF	TGTGCCAGCAGCCAAACGAGGGGGTGGACTGAAGCTTTCTTT
NA	TRBV3-1/TRBV3-2	TRBJ2-1	TRBD2	CATQTSRSSHEQFF	TGTGCCACCCAGACTAGCCGATCTTCCCATGAGCAGTTCTTC